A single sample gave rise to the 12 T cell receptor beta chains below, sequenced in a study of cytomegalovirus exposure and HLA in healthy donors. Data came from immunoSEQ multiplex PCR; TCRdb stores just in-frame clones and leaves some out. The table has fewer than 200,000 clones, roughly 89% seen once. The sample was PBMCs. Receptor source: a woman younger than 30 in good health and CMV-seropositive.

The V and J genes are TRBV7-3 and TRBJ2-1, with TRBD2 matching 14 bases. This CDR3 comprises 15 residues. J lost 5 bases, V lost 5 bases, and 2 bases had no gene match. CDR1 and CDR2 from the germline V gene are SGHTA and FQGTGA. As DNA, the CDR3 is TGTGCCAGCAGCCAGGGACTAGCGGGGGACAATGAGCAGTTCTTC. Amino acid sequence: CASSQGLAGDNEQFF.

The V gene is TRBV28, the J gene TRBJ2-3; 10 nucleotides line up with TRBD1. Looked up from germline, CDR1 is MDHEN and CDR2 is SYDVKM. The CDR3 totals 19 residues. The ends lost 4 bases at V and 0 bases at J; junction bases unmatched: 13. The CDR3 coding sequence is TGTGCCAGCAGTTCACCCGGGACAGGGGTACCCTCTAGCACAGATACGCAGTATTTT. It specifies CASSSPGTGVPSSTDTQYF.

The CDR3 sequence is CASANTRGRKTGELFF. DNA for the CDR3: TGTGCTAGTGCCAACACCAGGGGGCGGAAGACCGGGGAGCTGTTTTTT. This chain connects TRBV12-5 to TRBJ2-2, with TRBD1 identical over 8 bases. Germline loops: CDR1 LGHNT, CDR2 FRNRAP. This CDR3 spans 16 amino acids. V shed 7 bases, J shed 5 bases, and the junction held 12 bases outside the gene matches.

The CDR3 region is CASLSGGPGGEQYF. CDR3 in DNA: TGTGCCAGCTTGTCAGGAGGGCCGGGGGGCGAGCAGTACTTC. This rearrangement joins TRBV28 to TRBJ2-7; 7 nucleotides agree with TRBD2. Germline CDR1 reads MDHEN; CDR2 reads SYDVKM. This CDR3 is built from 14 residues. V lost 8 bases, J lost 6 bases, and 13 bases stayed unmatched.

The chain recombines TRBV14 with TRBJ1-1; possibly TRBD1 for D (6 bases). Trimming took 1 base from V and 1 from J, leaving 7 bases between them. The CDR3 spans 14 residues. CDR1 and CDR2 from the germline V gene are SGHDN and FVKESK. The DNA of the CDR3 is TGTGCCAGCAGCCAAGGGACAGAGAACACTGAAGCTTTCTTT. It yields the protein CASSQGTENTEAFF.

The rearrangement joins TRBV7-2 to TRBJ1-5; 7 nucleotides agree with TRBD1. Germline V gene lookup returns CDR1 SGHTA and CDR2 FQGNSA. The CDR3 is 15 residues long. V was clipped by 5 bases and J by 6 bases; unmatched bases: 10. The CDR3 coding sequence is TGTGCCAGCAGCCCACGACAGGGTTCGGCTCAGCCCCAGCATTTT. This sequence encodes CASSPRQGSAQPQHF.

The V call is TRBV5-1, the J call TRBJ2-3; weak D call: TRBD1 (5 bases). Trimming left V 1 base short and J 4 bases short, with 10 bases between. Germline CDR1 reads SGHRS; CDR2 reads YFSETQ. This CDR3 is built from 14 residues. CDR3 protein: CASSLRGSSDTQYF. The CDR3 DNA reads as TGCGCCAGCAGCTTGAGGGGAAGCTCAGATACGCAGTATTTT.

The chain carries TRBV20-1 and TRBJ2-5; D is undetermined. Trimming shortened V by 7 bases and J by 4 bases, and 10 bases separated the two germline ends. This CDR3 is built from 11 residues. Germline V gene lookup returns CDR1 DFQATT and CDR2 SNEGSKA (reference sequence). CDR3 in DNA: TGCAGTGTAACCAGAAGAGAGACCCAGTACTTC. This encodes CSVTRRETQYF.

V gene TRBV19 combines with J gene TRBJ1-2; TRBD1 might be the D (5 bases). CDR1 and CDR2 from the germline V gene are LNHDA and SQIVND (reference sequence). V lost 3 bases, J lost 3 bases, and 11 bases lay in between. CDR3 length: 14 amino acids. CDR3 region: CASSMAGRHYGYTF. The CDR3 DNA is TGTGCCAGTAGTATGGCGGGACGGCACTATGGCTACACCTTC. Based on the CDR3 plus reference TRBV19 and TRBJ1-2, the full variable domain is DGGITQSPKYLFRKEGQNVTLSCEQNLNHDAMYWYRQDPGQGLRLIYYSQIVNDFQKGDIAEGYSVSREKKESFPLTVTSAQKNPTAFYLCASSMAGRHYGYTFGSGTRLTVV.

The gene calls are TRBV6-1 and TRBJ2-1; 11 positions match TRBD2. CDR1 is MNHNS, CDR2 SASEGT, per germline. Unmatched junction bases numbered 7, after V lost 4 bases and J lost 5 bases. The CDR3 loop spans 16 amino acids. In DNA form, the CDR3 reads TGTGCCAGCAGTGGCCCTCCTAGCGGGGGGAACAATGAGCAGTTCTTC. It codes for CASSGPPSGGNNEQFF.

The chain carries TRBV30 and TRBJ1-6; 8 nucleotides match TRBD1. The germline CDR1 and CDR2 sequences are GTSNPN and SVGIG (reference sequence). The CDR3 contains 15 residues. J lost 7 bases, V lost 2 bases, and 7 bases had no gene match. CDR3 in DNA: TGTGCCTGGAGTTTAAACAGGGGGGGAAATTCACCCCTCCACTTT. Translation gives CAWSLNRGGNSPLHF.

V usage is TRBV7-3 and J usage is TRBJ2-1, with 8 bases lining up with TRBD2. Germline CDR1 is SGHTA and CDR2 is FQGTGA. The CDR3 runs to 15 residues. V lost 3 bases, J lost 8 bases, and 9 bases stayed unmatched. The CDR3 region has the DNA TGTGCCAGCAGCTTTAGCGGGGAGGGTCTTGATGAGCAGTTCTTC. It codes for CASSFSGEGLDEQFF.